The 11 T cell receptor beta chains below come from one sample, sequenced in a study of response to subunit inactivated influenza vaccine. Each CDR3 protein is one row after TCRdb ran MiXCR on the RT-PCR reads. The sample lists more than 400,000 distinct CDR3 sequences, roughly 9.7% occurring once. The specimen comprised PBMCs from blood, sampled about 40 days after vaccination. These receptor sequences come from a man between 50 and 59 years old who received an inactivated influenza vaccine.

This CDR3 reads CASSSGGSVANVLTF. CDR3 DNA sequence: TGTGCCAGCAGTTCAGGGGGTAGTGTGGCCAACGTCCTGACTTTC. The chain recombines TRBV28 with TRBJ2-6, with 7 bases matching TRBD1. Germline lookup yields CDR1 MDHEN and CDR2 SYDVKM. V was pared by 4 bases and J by 6 bases, with 6 bases of the junction left unmatched. The CDR3 runs to 15 residues.

The sample holds many counts of this clonotype. The V and J genes are TRBV18 and TRBJ2-5; TRBD1 matches 7 bases. The CDR3 runs to 13 residues. The ends lost 8 bases at V and 2 bases at J; junction bases unmatched: 5. Germline lookup yields CDR1 KGHSH and CDR2 LQKENI. For the CDR3, the DNA is TGTGCCAGCAGCCCGGGACAGCAAGAGACCCAGTACTTC. It yields the protein CASSPGQQETQYF.

The V and J genes are TRBV12-3 or TRBV12-4 and TRBJ1-2; a possible D gene is TRBD1 (6 bases). This CDR3 comprises 12 residues. The V end was cut by 7 bases, the J end by 8 bases, with 14 bases between. CDR3 in DNA: TGTGCCAGCATGAACAGGGATAGGGGCTACACCTTC. It codes for CASMNRDRGYTF.

This clonotype was counted only a few times. The gene calls are TRBV20-1 and TRBJ2-1; 7 nucleotides agree with TRBD2. Germline V gene lookup returns CDR1 DFQATT and CDR2 SNEGSKA (reference sequence). This CDR3 spans 15 amino acids. J gave up 3 bases and V 5 bases, and 10 bases lay outside the gene matches. CDR3 sequence: CSAYPSGRIYNEQFF. CDR3 in DNA: TGCAGTGCTTATCCTAGCGGCCGAATCTACAATGAGCAGTTCTTC.

This clonotype was counted a few times. The chain combines TRBV7-8 with TRBJ1-1; D is uncertain. The CDR3 contains 15 residues. Germline CDR1 and CDR2: SGHVS and FQNEAQ. The ends were cut back, 0 bases at V and 1 base at J, with 9 bases in the middle. The CDR3 loop reads CASSLAWSTNTEAFF. The CDR3 bases are TGTGCCAGCAGCTTAGCATGGAGCACGAACACTGAAGCTTTCTTT.

The genes are TRBV5-1 and TRBJ2-3; 7 nucleotides match TRBD1. Trimming at V came to 0 bases and at J to 5 bases, leaving 3 bases not matched to a gene. The CDR3 is made up of 14 amino acids. Germline assignment: CDR1 SGHRS and CDR2 YFSETQ. The CDR3 coding sequence is TGCGCCAGCAGCTTGGTTACAGGGGAAGATACGCAGTATTTT. Its protein product is CASSLVTGEDTQYF.

This clonotype has a count of ten or more. This rearrangement joins TRBV12-3 or TRBV12-4 to TRBJ2-7, with 9 bases fitting TRBD1. The CDR3 has 13 residues. Trimming took 6 bases from V and 5 from J; bases not matched to a gene: 5. CDR3 region: CASRGQGIHEQYF. CDR3 sequence (DNA): TGTGCCAGCAGGGGACAGGGAATCCACGAGCAGTACTTC.

This clonotype was seen a few times. The V gene is TRBV6-1, the J gene TRBJ2-1; TRBD2 matches at 14 bases. The J segment lost 7 bases and the V segment lost 6 bases, leaving 5 bases of the junction unmatched. Germline V CDR1 and CDR2: MNHNS, SASEGT. CDR3 length equals 15 residues. CDR3 amino acids: CASRKTSGGGNEQFF. In nucleotides, the CDR3 is TGTGCCAGCAGGAAGACTAGCGGGGGGGGAAATGAGCAGTTCTTC.

There are a few counts of this clonotype. The chain carries TRBV12-3 or TRBV12-4 and TRBJ1-1; D call uncertain. The CDR3 length is 12 residues. V was clipped by 5 bases and J by 11 bases, with 15 bases between them. The CDR3 sequence: CASSLGPSRAFF. The CDR3 DNA follows: TGTGCCAGCAGTCTCGGACCCTCAAGGGCTTTCTTT.

The chain couples TRBV5-1 to TRBJ1-2; a possible D gene is TRBD1 (6 bases). The germline V gene encodes CDR1 SGHRS and CDR2 YFSETQ. This CDR3 region has 13 residues. Deletions cut 2 bases from V and 6 bases from J, with 11 bases between. The chain's CDR3 is CASSLGGGDGYTF. The CDR3 DNA is TGCGCCAGCAGCTTAGGGGGGGGCGATGGCTACACCTTC.

This clonotype was found a few times. The chain carries TRBV9 and TRBJ2-7, with 7 bases that match TRBD1. CDR3 length: 13 amino acids. Germline V gene lookup returns CDR1 SGDLS and CDR2 YYNGEE. Trimming removed 0 bases from V and 7 bases from J; junction bases left unmatched: 4. CDR3 in amino acids: CASSVEGQREQYF. DNA for the CDR3: TGTGCCAGCAGCGTAGAGGGACAGCGGGAGCAGTACTTC.